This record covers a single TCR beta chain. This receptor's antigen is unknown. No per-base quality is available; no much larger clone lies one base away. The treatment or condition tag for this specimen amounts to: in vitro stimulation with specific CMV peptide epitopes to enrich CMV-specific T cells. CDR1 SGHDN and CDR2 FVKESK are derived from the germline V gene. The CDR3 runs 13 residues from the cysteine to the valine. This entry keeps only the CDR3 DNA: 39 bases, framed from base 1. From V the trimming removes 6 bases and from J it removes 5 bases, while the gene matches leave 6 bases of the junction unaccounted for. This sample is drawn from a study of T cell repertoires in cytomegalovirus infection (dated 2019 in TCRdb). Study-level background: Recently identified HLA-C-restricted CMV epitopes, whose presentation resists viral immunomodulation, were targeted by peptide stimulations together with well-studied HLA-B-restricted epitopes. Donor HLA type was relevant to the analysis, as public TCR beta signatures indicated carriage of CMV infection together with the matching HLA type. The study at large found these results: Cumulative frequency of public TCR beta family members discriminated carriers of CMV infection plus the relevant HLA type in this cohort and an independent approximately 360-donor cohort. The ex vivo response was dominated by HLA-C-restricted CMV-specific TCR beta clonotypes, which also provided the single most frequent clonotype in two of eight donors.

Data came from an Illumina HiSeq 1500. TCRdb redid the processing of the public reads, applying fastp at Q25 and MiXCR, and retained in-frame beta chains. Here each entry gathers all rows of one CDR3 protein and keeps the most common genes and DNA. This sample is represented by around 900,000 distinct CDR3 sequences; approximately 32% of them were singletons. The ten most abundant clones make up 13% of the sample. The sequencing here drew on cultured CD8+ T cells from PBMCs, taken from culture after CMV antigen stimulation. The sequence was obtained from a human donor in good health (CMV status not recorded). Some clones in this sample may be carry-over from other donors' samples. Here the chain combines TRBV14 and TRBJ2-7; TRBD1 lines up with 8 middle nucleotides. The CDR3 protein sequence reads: CASSTGGQNEQYV. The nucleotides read TGTGCCAGCAGTACAGGGGGGCAGAACGAGCAGTACGTC.